The entry below describes one TCR beta chain. The data are from a study of blood T cell repertoires in COVID-19. Study-level background: Specimens from acute and convalescent COVID-19 originated in the United States, Italy and Spain. T cells, B-cell-depleted T cells, or PBMCs provided the cDNA or gDNA that served as material.

V was clipped by 0 bases and J by 3 bases; unmatched bases: 11. This CDR3 comprises 17 residues. The germline V gene encodes CDR1 SGHDT and CDR2 YYEEEE. TCRdb's copy holds only in-frame clones and misses some; the assay was immunoSEQ multiplex PCR. This table has roughly 350,000 clones, roughly 85% appearing once. The sequencing sample was made of peripheral blood. This clonotype was obtained from a woman aged 18-35 years with acute or convalescent COVID-19. The J gene is TRBJ1-1, the V gene TRBV5-6; 7 bases are shared with TRBD1. CDR3 bases: TGTGCCAGCAGCTTGGCGTTTCCGGAGGGGGCAGACACTGAAGCTTTCTTT. It translates to CASSLAFPEGADTEAFF.